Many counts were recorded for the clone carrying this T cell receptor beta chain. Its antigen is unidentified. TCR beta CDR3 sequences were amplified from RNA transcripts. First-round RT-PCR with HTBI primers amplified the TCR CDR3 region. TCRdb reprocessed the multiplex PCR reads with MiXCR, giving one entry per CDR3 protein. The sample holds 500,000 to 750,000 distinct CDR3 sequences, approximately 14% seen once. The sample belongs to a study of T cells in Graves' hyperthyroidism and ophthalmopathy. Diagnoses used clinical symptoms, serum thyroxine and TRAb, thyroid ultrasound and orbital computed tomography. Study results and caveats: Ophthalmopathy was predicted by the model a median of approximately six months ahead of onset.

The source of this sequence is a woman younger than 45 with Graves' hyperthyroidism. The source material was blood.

CDR3 coding DNA: TGTGCCTGGAGTCCTCGGGGGGGCAATGAGCAGTTCTTC. Translation gives CAWSPRGGNEQFF. This rearrangement joins TRBV30 to TRBJ2-1; 8 nucleotides agree with TRBD2. Germline V lookup: CDR1 GTSNPN, CDR2 SVGIG (reference sequence). The CDR3 has 13 residues. J was trimmed by 6 bases and V by 2 bases; bases with no gene match: 3.